This TCR beta chain was captured by sequencing in a study of blood T cell repertoires in COVID-19. A single count supports this clone. In the study's own analysis: Reference gene primer amplification gave nucleated cell count estimates. The method was immunoSEQ multiplex PCR; TCRdb's version includes in-frame clones alone and lacks a portion of them. V, J and clone size reflect that table, while D and trimming were determined from the DNA. Among about 410,000 clones listed, 89% were seen once. With 7 bases removed from V and 9 bases from J, the gap between germline ends came to 13 bases. Germline V gives CDR1 MDHEN, CDR2 SYDVKM. The CDR3 has 13 residues.

Input material: peripheral blood. The chain employs TRBV28 and TRBJ1-6; D gene unclear. This clonotype originated in a woman in her thirties or forties with COVID-19, enrolled during active disease. CDR3 amino acids: CASTPLGSSPLHF. The CDR3 DNA is TGTGCCAGCACCCCATTGGGGAGTTCACCCCTCCACTTT.